This TCR beta chain originates from a study of blood T cell repertoires in COVID-19. The wider study: Some COVID-19 samples were acute and others convalescent; all came from the United States, Italy and Spain.

Per the germline V gene, CDR1 is SGHRS and CDR2 is YFSETQ. V shed 0 bases and J shed 5 bases, with 15 bases lying between them. The CDR3 runs to 15 residues. Assay used: immunoSEQ multiplex PCR; TCRdb lists only in-frame clones, some missing. The sample has 200,000 to 300,000 clones; around nine tenths are singletons. The TCR comes from a man aged 35 to 55 who had recovered from COVID-19. The sequenced sample consisted of peripheral blood. The chain links TRBV5-1 to TRBJ2-7; a weak D match, TRBD1 (5 bases). CDR3: CASSLGGASTHEQYF. Here the CDR3 DNA reads TGCGCCAGCAGCTTGGGTGGGGCCTCGACCCACGAGCAGTACTTC. The whole variable domain, filled in from reference TRBV5-1 and TRBJ2-7, reads KAGVTQTPRYLIKTRGQQVTLSCSPISGHRSVSWYQQTPGQGLQFLFEYFSETQRNKGNFPGRFSGRQFSNSRSEMNVSTLELGDSALYLCASSLGGASTHEQYFGPGTRLTVT.